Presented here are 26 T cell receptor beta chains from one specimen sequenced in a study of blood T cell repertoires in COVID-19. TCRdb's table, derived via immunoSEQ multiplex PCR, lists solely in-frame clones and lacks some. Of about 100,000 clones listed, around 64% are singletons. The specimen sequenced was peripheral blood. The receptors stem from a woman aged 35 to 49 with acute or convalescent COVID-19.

CDR3 residues: CASSLGDKLGQFF. The CDR3 DNA reads TGTGCCAGCAGTTTGGGGGACAAATTAGGGCAGTTCTTC. This chain links TRBV12-3 or TRBV12-4 with TRBJ2-1; a possible D gene is TRBD1 (6 bases). This CDR3 is built from 13 residues. Trimming removed 3 bases from V and 12 bases from J, with 15 bases in between.

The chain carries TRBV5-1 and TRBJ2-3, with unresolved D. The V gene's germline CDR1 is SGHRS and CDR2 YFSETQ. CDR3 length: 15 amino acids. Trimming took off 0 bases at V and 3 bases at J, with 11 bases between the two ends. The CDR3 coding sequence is TGCGCCAGCAGCTTGGCCACGGGTGGGACAGATACGCAGTATTTT. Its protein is CASSLATGGTDTQYF.

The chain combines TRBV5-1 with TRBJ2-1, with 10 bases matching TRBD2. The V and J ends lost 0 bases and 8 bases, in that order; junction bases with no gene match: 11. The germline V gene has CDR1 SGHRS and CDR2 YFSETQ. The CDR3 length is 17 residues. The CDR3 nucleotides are TGCGCCAGCAGCTTGGAGCTAGCGGGGGCCGGTAATGATGAGCAGTTCTTC. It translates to CASSLELAGAGNDEQFF.

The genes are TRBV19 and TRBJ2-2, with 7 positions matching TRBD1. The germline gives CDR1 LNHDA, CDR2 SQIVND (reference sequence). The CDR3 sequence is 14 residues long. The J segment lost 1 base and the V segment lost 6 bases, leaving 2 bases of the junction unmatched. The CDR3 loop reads CASRTGLNTGELFF. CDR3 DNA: TGTGCCAGTAGGACAGGGCTGAACACCGGGGAGCTGTTTTTT.

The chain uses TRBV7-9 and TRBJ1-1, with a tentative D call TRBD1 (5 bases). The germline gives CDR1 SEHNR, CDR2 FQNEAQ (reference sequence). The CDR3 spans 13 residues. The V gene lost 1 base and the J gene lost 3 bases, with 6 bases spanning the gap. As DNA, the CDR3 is TGTGCCAGCAGCTTAGTACAGGACACTGAAGCTTTCTTT. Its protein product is CASSLVQDTEAFF.

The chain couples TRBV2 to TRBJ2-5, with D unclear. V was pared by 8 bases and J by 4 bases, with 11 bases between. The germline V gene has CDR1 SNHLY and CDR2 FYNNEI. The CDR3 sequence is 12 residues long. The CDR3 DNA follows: TGTGCCAGCTCCCGAGTGTCAGAGACCCAGTACTTC. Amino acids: CASSRVSETQYF.

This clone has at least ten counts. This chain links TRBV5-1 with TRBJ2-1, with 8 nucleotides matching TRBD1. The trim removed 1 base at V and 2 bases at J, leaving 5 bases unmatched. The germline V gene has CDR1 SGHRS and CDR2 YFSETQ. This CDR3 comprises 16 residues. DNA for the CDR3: TGCGCCAGCAGCTTGCACGGACAGGGCCCCTACAATGAGCAGTTCTTC. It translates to CASSLHGQGPYNEQFF.

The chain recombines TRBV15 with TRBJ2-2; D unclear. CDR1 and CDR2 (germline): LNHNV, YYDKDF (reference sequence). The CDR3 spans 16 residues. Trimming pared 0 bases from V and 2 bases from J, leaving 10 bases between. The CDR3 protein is CATSRDWAANTGELFF. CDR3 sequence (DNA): TGTGCCACCAGCAGAGATTGGGCAGCCAACACCGGGGAGCTGTTTTTT.

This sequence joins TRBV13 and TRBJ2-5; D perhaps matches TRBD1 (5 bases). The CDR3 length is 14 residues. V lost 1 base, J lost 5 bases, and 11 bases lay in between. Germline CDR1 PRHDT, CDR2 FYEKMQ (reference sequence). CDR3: CASSLVRAGETQYF. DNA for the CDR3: TGTGCCAGCAGCTTAGTCAGGGCCGGGGAGACCCAGTACTTC.

The CDR3 spells CASSPRGGGGNQPQHF. The CDR3 nucleotides are TGTGCCAGCTCACCGCGCGGGGGAGGGGGCAATCAGCCCCAGCATTTT. The chain is built from TRBV18 and TRBJ1-5; tentatively, D is TRBD1 (5 bases). The CDR3 runs to 16 residues. Trimming pared 3 bases from V and 2 bases from J, leaving 14 bases between. Germline CDR1 reads KGHSH; CDR2 reads LQKENI. The variable domain in full, with the rest retrieved from reference TRBV18 and TRBJ1-5, is NAGVMQNPRHLVRRRGQEARLRCSPMKGHSHVYWYRQLPEEGLKFMVYLQKENIIDESGMPKERFSAEFPKEGPSILRIQQVVRGDSAAYFCASSPRGGGGNQPQHFGDGTRLSIL.

In DNA, the CDR3 is TGTGCCAGCAGCCCCGGACAGGGGTGGCATCAGCCCCAGCATTTT. Translation: CASSPGQGWHQPQHF. The chain is built from TRBV5-5 and TRBJ1-5; TRBD1 agrees at 9 bases. With V trimmed by 4 bases and J by 5 bases, 7 bases remained unmatched. The V gene's germline CDR1 is SGHKS and CDR2 YYEKEE (reference sequence). The CDR3 contains 15 residues.

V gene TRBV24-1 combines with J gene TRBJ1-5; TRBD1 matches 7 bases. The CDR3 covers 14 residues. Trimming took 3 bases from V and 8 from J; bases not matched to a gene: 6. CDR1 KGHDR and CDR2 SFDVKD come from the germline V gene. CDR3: CATSDTGTEKPQHF. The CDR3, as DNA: TGTGCCACCAGTGATACTGGGACAGAAAAGCCCCAGCATTTT.

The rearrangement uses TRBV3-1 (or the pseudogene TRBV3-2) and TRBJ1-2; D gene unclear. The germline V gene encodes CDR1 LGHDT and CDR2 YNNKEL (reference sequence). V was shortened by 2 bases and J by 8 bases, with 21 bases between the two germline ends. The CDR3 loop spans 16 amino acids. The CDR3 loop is CASSQFHLLTKEGYTF. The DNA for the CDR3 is TGTGCCAGCAGCCAATTTCACTTATTGACAAAAGAGGGCTACACCTTC.

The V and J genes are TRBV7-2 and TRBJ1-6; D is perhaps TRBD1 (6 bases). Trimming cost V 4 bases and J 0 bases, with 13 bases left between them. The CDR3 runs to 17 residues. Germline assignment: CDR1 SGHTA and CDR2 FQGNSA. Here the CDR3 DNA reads TGTGCCAGCAGCTCAGGGGAGTTGAGCTCCTATAATTCACCCCTCCACTTT. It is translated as CASSSGELSSYNSPLHF.

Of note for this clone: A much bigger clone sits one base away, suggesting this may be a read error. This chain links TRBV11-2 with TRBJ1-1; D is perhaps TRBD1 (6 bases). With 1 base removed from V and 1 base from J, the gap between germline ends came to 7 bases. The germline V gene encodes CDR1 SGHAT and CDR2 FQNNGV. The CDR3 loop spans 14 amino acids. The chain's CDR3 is CASSLGRGNTEAFF. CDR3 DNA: TGTGCCAGCAGCTTAGGCAGGGGGAACACTGAAGCTTTCTTT.

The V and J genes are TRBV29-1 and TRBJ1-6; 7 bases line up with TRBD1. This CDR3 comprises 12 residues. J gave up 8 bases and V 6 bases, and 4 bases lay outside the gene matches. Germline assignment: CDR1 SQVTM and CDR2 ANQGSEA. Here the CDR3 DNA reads TGCAGCGTGGGGACAGAGGATTCACCCCTCCACTTT. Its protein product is CSVGTEDSPLHF.

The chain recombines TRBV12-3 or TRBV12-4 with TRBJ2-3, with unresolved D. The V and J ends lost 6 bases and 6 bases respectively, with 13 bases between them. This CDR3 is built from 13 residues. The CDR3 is CASRPYRMDTQYF. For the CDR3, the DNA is TGTGCCAGCAGACCCTACCGTATGGATACGCAGTATTTT.

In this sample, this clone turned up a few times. CDR3 in DNA: TGTGCCAGCAGCGGACTAGCCGGGGAGCTGTTTTTT. This gives the protein CASSGLAGELFF. V is TRBV5-5 and J is TRBJ2-2; 7 bases line up with TRBD2. V gave up 4 bases and J gave up 6 bases; unmatched junction bases: 0. CDR1 is SGHKS and CDR2 is YYEKEE in the germline V gene (reference sequence). The CDR3 consists of 12 residues.

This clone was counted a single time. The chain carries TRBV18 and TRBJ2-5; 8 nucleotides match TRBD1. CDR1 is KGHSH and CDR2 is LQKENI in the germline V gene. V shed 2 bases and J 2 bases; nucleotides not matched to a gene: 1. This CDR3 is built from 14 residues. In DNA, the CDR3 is TGTGCCAGCTCACCAAACAGGGGGCAAGAGACCCAGTACTTC. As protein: CASSPNRGQETQYF.

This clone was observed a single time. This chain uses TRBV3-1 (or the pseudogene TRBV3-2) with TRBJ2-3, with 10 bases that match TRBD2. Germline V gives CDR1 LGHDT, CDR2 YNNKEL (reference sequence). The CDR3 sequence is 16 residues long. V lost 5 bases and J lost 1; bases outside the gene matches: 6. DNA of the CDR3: TGTGCCAGCAGCGGGCTAGCGGGGGCGGGCACAGATACGCAGTATTTT. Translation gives CASSGLAGAGTDTQYF.

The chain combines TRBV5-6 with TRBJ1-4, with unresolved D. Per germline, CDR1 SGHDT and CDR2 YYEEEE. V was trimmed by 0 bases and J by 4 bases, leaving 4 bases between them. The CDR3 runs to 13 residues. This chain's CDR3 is CASSLGSNEKLFF. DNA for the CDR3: TGTGCCAGCAGCTTGGGGAGTAATGAAAAACTGTTTTTT.

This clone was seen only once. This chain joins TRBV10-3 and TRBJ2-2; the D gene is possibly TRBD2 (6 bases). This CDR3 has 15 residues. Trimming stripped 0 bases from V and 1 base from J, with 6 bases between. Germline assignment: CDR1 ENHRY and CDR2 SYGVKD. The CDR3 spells CAISESGGNTGELFF. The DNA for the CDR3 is TGTGCCATCAGTGAGTCGGGGGGGAACACCGGGGAGCTGTTTTTT.

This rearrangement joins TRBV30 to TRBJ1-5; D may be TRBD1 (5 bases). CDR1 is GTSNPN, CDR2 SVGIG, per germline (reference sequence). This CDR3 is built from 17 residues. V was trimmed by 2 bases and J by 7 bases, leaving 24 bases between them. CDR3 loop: CAWSKRIGSGRQQPQHF. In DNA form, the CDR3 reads TGTGCCTGGAGTAAGAGGATTGGGTCAGGGAGGCAACAGCCCCAGCATTTT.

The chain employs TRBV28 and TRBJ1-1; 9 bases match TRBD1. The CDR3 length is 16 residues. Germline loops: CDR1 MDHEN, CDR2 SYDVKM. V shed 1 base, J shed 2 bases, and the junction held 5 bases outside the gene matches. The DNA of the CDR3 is TGTGCCAGCAGTTTATCACCGGGACAGGGAAACACTGAAGCTTTCTTT. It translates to CASSLSPGQGNTEAFF.

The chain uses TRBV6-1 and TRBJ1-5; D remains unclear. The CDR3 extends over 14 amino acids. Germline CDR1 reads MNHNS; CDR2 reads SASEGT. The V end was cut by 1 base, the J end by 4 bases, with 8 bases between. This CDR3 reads CASSEESGNQPQHF. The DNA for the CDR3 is TGTGCCAGCAGTGAAGAGTCAGGAAATCAGCCCCAGCATTTT.

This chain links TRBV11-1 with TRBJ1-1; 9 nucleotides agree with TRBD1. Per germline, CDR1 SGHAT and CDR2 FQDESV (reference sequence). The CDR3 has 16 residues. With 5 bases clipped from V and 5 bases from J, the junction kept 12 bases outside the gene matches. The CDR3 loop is CASSPSGTGIETEAFF. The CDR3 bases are TGTGCCAGCAGCCCCTCCGGGACAGGGATCGAGACTGAAGCTTTCTTT.